This TCR beta chain was sequenced in a study of CD8 T cells in ankylosing spondylitis. V lost 3 bases and J 1 base, leaving 13 bases between the germline ends. The length of the CDR3 is 15 residues. The study's findings and limits: Earlier reports found some motif variants in synovial fluid and blood in reactive arthritis. Researchers report that disease-linked clones proved CD8+ and relatively rare in peripheral blood. Typical of ankylosing spondylitis blood, it appeared, was a TCR beta motif of eight highly homologous variants. Reportedly, significant enrichment of disease-linked clones occurred in matched ankylosing spondylitis synovial fluid.

By quantitative 5'-RACE with molecular barcodes, the TCR beta libraries were made. TCRdb analysed the 5' RACE reads with MiXCR anew, one entry per CDR3 protein. Of 670,000 or so distinct CDR3 sequences in the sample, around 17% were seen once. About this clonotype itself: Its antigen is not identified.

What was sequenced was blood, either unsorted or a sorted T cell fraction (not recorded which). The TCR sequence derives from a male donor with ankylosing spondylitis. The rearrangement joins TRBV12-3 or TRBV12-4 to TRBJ2-7; D is unclear. CDR3 region: CASSFGQSESYEQYF. The CDR3 nucleotides are TGTGCCAGCAGTTTTGGGCAGTCAGAATCCTACGAGCAGTACTTC.